The rows below give T cell receptor beta chains drawn from one sample of a study of beta chain features in type 1 diabetes. Profiling relied on immunoSEQ multiplex PCR, and the TCRdb table lists in-frame clones only, not all of them. The profile shows 640,000 or so clones, around 15% of them singletons. Sequencing input: naive CD4+ T cells from blood. Source of these receptors: a man younger than 35 with type 1 diabetes. The CDR3 runs from the conserved cysteine through the conserved F or W. The D gene is left open where the match is weak. Part of the rows lack a size; the others show once, few, many or a class for expanded clones.

J gene: TRBJ1-1
clone size: .
D gene: .
V gene: TRBV27
CDR3 DNA: TGTGCCAGCAGTCTCCGGACCGGGGGCACTGAAGCTTTCTTT
CDR3 protein: CASSLRTGGTEAFF

J gene: TRBJ2-1
clone size: few
D gene: TRBD2
V gene: TRBV9
CDR3 DNA: TGTGCCAGCAGCGTGAGAGGGACTAGCCCGACCGGTGAGCAGTTCTTC
CDR3 protein: CASSVRGTSPTGEQFF

J gene: TRBJ1-1
clone size: .
D gene: TRBD1
V gene: TRBV15
CDR3 DNA: TGTGCCACCAGCAGAGATTGGGTGACTATCGGACAGGCTAACACTGAAGCTTTCTTT
CDR3 protein: CATSRDWVTIGQANTEAFF

J gene: TRBJ2-5
clone size: .
D gene: TRBD2
V gene: TRBV6-1
CDR3 DNA: TGTGCCAGCAGTGAGGGGTCTAGCGGGGACCAAGAGACCCAGTACTTC
CDR3 protein: CASSEGSSGDQETQYF

J gene: TRBJ1-4
clone size: few
D gene: .
V gene: TRBV4-2
CDR3 DNA: TGTGCCAGCAGCCAAGACCCCAGGACACGGTACGAAAAACTGTTTTTT
CDR3 protein: CASSQDPRTRYEKLFF

J gene: TRBJ1-2
clone size: few
D gene: .
V gene: TRBV5-1
CDR3 DNA: TGCGCCAGCAGCCTGGACCCTAACTATGGCTACACCTTC
CDR3 protein: CASSLDPNYGYTF

J gene: TRBJ2-3
clone size: .
D gene: .
V gene: TRBV5-1
CDR3 DNA: TGCGCCAGCAGCTTGCCTAGAGATACGCAGTATTTT
CDR3 protein: CASSLPRDTQYF

J gene: TRBJ2-1
clone size: .
D gene: .
V gene: TRBV28
CDR3 DNA: TGTGCCAGCAGTTTAGTCTCAGCCTCGGGCAGGGGAGTCGATGAGCAGTTCTTC
CDR3 protein: CASSLVSASGRGVDEQFF

J gene: TRBJ2-1
clone size: few
D gene: .
V gene: TRBV11-2
CDR3 DNA: TGTGCCAGCAGCTTAGGCCAAGCGGTCTACAATGAGCAGTTCTTC
CDR3 protein: CASSLGQAVYNEQFF

J gene: TRBJ2-7
clone size: .
D gene: .
V gene: TRBV6-5
CDR3 DNA: TGTGCCAGCAGTTACAGCGGGACAGTGGGGTCCTACGAGCAGTACTTC
CDR3 protein: CASSYSGTVGSYEQYF

J gene: TRBJ2-1
clone size: .
D gene: .
V gene: TRBV27
CDR3 DNA: TGTGCCAGCAGTACCCCGGGAGATGAGCAGTTCTTC
CDR3 protein: CASSTPGDEQFF

J gene: TRBJ1-2
clone size: few
D gene: .
V gene: TRBV18
CDR3 DNA: TGTGCCAGCTCACCAGGCGGAGCTGAGTATGGCTACACCTTC
CDR3 protein: CASSPGGAEYGYTF

J gene: TRBJ2-5
clone size: .
D gene: .
V gene: TRBV7-8
CDR3 DNA: TGTGCCAGCAGCCTCGGACAGCAAGAGACCCAGTACTTC
CDR3 protein: CASSLGQQETQYF

J gene: TRBJ1-2
clone size: .
D gene: TRBD1
V gene: TRBV29-1
CDR3 DNA: TGCAGCCACAGGGGCGGTAATGGCTACACCTTC
CDR3 protein: CSHRGGNGYTF

J gene: TRBJ2-5
clone size: few
D gene: .
V gene: TRBV7-3
CDR3 DNA: TGTGCCAGCAGCCGCACCCCCCAAGAGACCCAGTACTTC
CDR3 protein: CASSRTPQETQYF

J gene: TRBJ1-2
clone size: .
D gene: .
V gene: TRBV20-1
CDR3 DNA: TGCAGTGCTAGAGAATCTGAGGGATCCACCTTC
CDR3 protein: CSARESEGSTF

J gene: TRBJ1-1
clone size: .
D gene: .
V gene: TRBV7-2
CDR3 DNA: TGTGCCAGCAGCTTAAAGGCAGGGATGATACGCACTGAAGCTTTCTTT
CDR3 protein: CASSLKAGMIRTEAFF

J gene: TRBJ2-5
clone size: .
D gene: TRBD2
V gene: TRBV5-8
CDR3 DNA: TGTGCCAGCAGCTCCCCCCTAGCGGGGACAGAGACCCAGTACTTC
CDR3 protein: CASSSPLAGTETQYF

J gene: TRBJ2-3
clone size: .
D gene: .
V gene: TRBV20-1
CDR3 DNA: TGCAGTGCGAGGTCCGTGGCTACGCAGTATTTT
CDR3 protein: CSARSVATQYF

J gene: TRBJ2-7
clone size: few
D gene: TRBD2
V gene: TRBV5-1
CDR3 DNA: TGCGCCAGCAGCTTGGGACTAGCGTTATCCTACGAGCAGTACTTC
CDR3 protein: CASSLGLALSYEQYF

J gene: TRBJ1-2
clone size: few
D gene: .
V gene: TRBV19
CDR3 DNA: TGTGCCAGTAGTCCCACGGAGGACAGCTATGGCTACACCTTC
CDR3 protein: CASSPTEDSYGYTF

J gene: TRBJ1-1
clone size: .
D gene: .
V gene: TRBV29-1
CDR3 DNA: TGCAGCGTTGATGGGGTAGGGTTTGAAGCTTTCTTT
CDR3 protein: CSVDGVGFEAFF

J gene: TRBJ1-2
clone size: .
D gene: .
V gene: TRBV7-9
CDR3 DNA: TGTGCCAACCAGCTACCGGTGGGGAGAGAGGTCTATGGCTACACCTTC
CDR3 protein: CANQLPVGREVYGYTF

J gene: TRBJ2-1
clone size: .
D gene: TRBD1
V gene: TRBV5-1
CDR3 DNA: TGCGCCAGCAGCTTGGCCAATACGGGACAGGGCCACTATGAGCAGTTCTTC
CDR3 protein: CASSLANTGQGHYEQFF

J gene: TRBJ1-1
clone size: few
D gene: .
V gene: TRBV28
CDR3 DNA: TGTGCCAGCAGTTTTTCGGCAGGGGCCGCGAACACTGAAGCTTTCTTT
CDR3 protein: CASSFSAGAANTEAFF

J gene: TRBJ1-2
clone size: .
D gene: .
V gene: TRBV5-1
CDR3 DNA: TGCGCCAGCAGCGTCATCGGGGAGCACTATGGCTACACCTTC
CDR3 protein: CASSVIGEHYGYTF

J gene: TRBJ1-6
clone size: .
D gene: .
V gene: TRBV5-1
CDR3 DNA: TGCGCCAGCAGCCTACGACAGCCCCACTCGGGTTCACCCCTCCACTTT
CDR3 protein: CASSLRQPHSGSPLHF